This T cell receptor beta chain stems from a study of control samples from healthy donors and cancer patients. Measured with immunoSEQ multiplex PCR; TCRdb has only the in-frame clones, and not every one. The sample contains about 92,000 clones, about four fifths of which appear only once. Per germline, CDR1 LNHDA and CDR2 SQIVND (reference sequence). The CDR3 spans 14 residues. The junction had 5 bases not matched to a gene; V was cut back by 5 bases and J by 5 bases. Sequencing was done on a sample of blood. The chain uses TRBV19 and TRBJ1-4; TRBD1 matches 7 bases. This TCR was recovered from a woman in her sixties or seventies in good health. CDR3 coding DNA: TGTGCCAGTAGTCCCGGGACAGAGAATGAAAAACTGTTTTTT. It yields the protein CASSPGTENEKLFF.